The 8 T cell receptor beta chains in this list originate from one sample, sequenced in a study of T cell responses to AZD1222 COVID-19 vaccine (dated by TCRdb to the early 2020s). Libraries came from the immunoSEQ multiplex PCR assay. TCRdb obtained this table from immuneACCESS and retained in-frame rearrangements with V and J assigned. These tables miss some clones; where compared with another copy, unresolved V genes account for less than half of the shortfall, and the remainder is unexplained. Across this sample there are some 99,000 clones, with about 90% seen only once. The ten largest clonotypes hold around 7% of the sample. The time point label of this sample denotes: baseline before first vaccination. Sequencing used peripheral blood, obtained on day 0 of AZD1222 vaccination. Source of these receptors: an adult in good health.

The chain employs TRBV30 and TRBJ1-6; TRBD1 is a possible D gene (5 bases). Trimming shortened V by 3 bases and J by 10 bases, and 19 bases separated the two germline ends. The CDR3 is 15 amino acids. Per the germline V gene, CDR1 is GTSNPN and CDR2 is SVGIG (reference sequence). This CDR3 is CAWSSLGGWGSPLHF. The CDR3 DNA sequence: TGTGCCTGGAGCAGCCTGGGGGGTTGGGGATCACCCCTCCACTTT.

The table lists this clone with a few counts. V usage is TRBV4-3 and J usage is TRBJ1-1, with D possibly matching TRBD1 (6 bases). The CDR3 is made up of 14 amino acids. Trimming cost V 4 bases and J 1 base, with 10 bases left between them. Per germline, CDR1 LGHNA and CDR2 YSLEER. The CDR3 region is CASSRQQGNTEAFF. The CDR3 DNA reads as TGCGCCAGCAGCCGGCAACAGGGGAACACTGAAGCTTTCTTT.

The V gene is TRBV5-1, the J gene TRBJ2-1, with TRBD2 matching over 15 bases. From germline, CDR1 is SGHRS and CDR2 YFSETQ. This CDR3 comprises 15 residues. V was clipped by 7 bases and J by 7 bases; unmatched bases: 6. The CDR3, as DNA: TGCGCCAGCCGAACAGGACTAGCGGGAGGGAATGAGCAGTTCTTC. This encodes CASRTGLAGGNEQFF.

The J gene is TRBJ1-5, the V gene TRBV19; TRBD1 might be the D (6 bases). The CDR3 covers 16 residues. The germline V and J ends were trimmed by 7 bases and 0 bases, with 16 bases remaining between them. Germline lookup yields CDR1 LNHDA and CDR2 SQIVND (reference sequence). The CDR3 sequence: CASKAQGLYSNQPQHF. For the CDR3, the DNA is TGTGCCAGTAAGGCCCAGGGGCTGTATAGCAATCAGCCCCAGCATTTT. The whole variable domain, remainder taken from reference TRBV19 and TRBJ1-5, is DGGITQSPKYLFRKEGQNVTLSCEQNLNHDAMYWYRQDPGQGLRLIYYSQIVNDFQKGDIAEGYSVSREKKESFPLTVTSAQKNPTAFYLCASKAQGLYSNQPQHFGDGTRLSIL.

The V gene is TRBV19, the J gene TRBJ1-1; 10 nucleotides match TRBD1. J gave up 2 bases and V 5 bases, and 2 bases lay outside the gene matches. The CDR3 covers 14 residues. From germline, CDR1 is LNHDA and CDR2 SQIVND (reference sequence). The CDR3 DNA sequence: TGTGCCAGTAGTGTGACAGGGGGCAACACTGAAGCTTTCTTT. It codes for CASSVTGGNTEAFF.

Of note for this clone: Sequence at one end of the junction differs from germline and may be a read error. This chain links TRBV29-1 with TRBJ1-1; unclear D gene. CDR3 size: 11 residues. Per the germline V gene, CDR1 is SQVTM and CDR2 is ANQGSEA. The CDR3 loop reads CSVEESGVFVF. In DNA, the CDR3 is TGCAGCGTTGAAGAGTCTGGGGTTTTTGTCTTT.

This chain links TRBV13 with TRBJ1-1; D remains ambiguous. The ends were cut back, 0 bases at V and 5 bases at J, with 7 bases in the middle. The CDR3 spans 13 residues. Germline V gives CDR1 PRHDT, CDR2 FYEKMQ (reference sequence). CDR3 in amino acids: CASSLGLMTEAFF. DNA for the CDR3: TGTGCCAGCAGCTTAGGCCTAATGACTGAAGCTTTCTTT.

V usage is TRBV10-3 and J usage is TRBJ2-3; D possibly matches TRBD1 or TRBD2 (5 bases each). Germline V gives CDR1 ENHRY, CDR2 SYGVKD. The CDR3 is made up of 15 amino acids. Between the trimmed V and J ends, which lost 2 bases and 3 bases, there was a span of 12 bases. In DNA form, the CDR3 reads TGTGCCATCAGTGAGAGGGGCGAGGGAACAGATACGCAGTATTTT. Translation gives CAISERGEGTDTQYF.